This is a list of T cell receptor beta chains from one sample in a study of T cells in localized non-small cell lung cancer. Method: immunoSEQ multiplex PCR; TCRdb's copy keeps in-frame clones and lacks some. Of about 26,000 clones in the sample, 82% were seen once. The material was peripheral blood, obtained before any cancer treatment. The receptors come from a woman aged 35 to 70 with stage I lung adenocarcinoma. Both conserved end residues are trimmed from each CDR3. The order of the fields is V gene, J gene, CDR3 protein.

TRBV11-2	TRBJ1-1	ASSLQSRDTEAF
TRBV5-1	TRBJ2-7	ASSPGSYEQY
TRBV25-1	TRBJ1-3	ASSESKEMSASGNTIY
TRBV19	TRBJ2-2	ASSTTGTGELF
TRBV23-1	TRBJ1-1	ASTPARGVAEAF
TRBV19	TRBJ2-5	ASRTSTGGLETQY
TRBV7-4	TRBJ1-6	ASSFPAGFESNSPLH
TRBV25-1	TRBJ2-3	ASSEYGVDTQY
TRBV18	TRBJ1-2	ASSPGQENGYT
TRBV2	TRBJ1-3	ASNPWAGSGNTIY
TRBV4-3	TRBJ2-5	ASSQGRGSSETQY
TRBV7-2	TRBJ1-4	ASSLGSGEGKLF
TRBV6-1	TRBJ1-3	ATPGSGNTIY
TRBV7-2	TRBJ2-7	ASSLGLALSYEQY
TRBV6-5	TRBJ2-7	ASSYSGTAFGEQY
TRBV5-1	TRBJ2-7	ASRSGRPYEQY